This TCR beta chain was found in a study of CD8 T cells in ankylosing spondylitis (dated by TCRdb to 2016 to 2017). At the level of the whole study: To find TCR variants linked to disease, the study profiled T cell receptor beta repertoires in ankylosing spondylitis patients and healthy donors. In total, the full study cohort was made up of 100 to 140 healthy donors and more than 20 ankylosing spondylitis patients. Peripheral blood was sampled, and synovial fluid was also collected from ankylosing spondylitis patients.

Regarding this clonotype: What this receptor recognizes is not known. The input lacks base qualities; no much larger clone sits a single base away.

Including the terminal cysteine and phenylalanine, the CDR3 comprises 15 residues. Left in the record is the CDR3 DNA by itself, 45 bases read in frame from the first base. CDR1 and CDR2 are read off the germline V gene (reference sequence) as DFQATT and SNEGSKA. V loses 4 bases, J loses 4 bases, and the germline ends lie 17 bases apart. Data came from an Illumina HiSeq 2500. TCR beta libraries were prepared by quantitative 5'-RACE with molecular barcodes. Per the source publication's procedure: Disease-linked TCR variants were identified with a new computational method built on a probabilistic model of VDJ rearrangement. Using fastp trimming at Q25 and MiXCR clonotype assembly, TCRdb reanalyzed the public sequencing data and kept in-frame beta chains. For every CDR3 protein sequence, its rows merge into one entry that carries the most common genes and DNA. It is TCRdb's table, rather than the study itself, that gives the V and J calls and clone size. The sample table shows 750,000 to 850,000 distinct CDR3 sequences, and approximately 12% are seen once. Approximately 0.51% of the sample is in the top ten clones.

General conclusions and limits of the study: In peripheral blood, the disease-linked clones were found at relatively low frequencies and had a CD8+ phenotype. Some motif variants had previously been reported in the synovial fluid and blood of reactive arthritis patients, which suggests shared mechanisms of disease initiation. Blood from ankylosing spondylitis patients appeared to be characterized by a TCR beta motif made up of seven or eight highly homologous amino acid variants. The disease-linked clones were reported as significantly enriched in matched synovial fluid samples from ankylosing spondylitis patients.

This TCR came from a male donor with ankylosing spondylitis. Rearrangement joined TRBV20-1 to TRBJ2-1; TRBD2 might be the D gene, on 5 matching bases. The sequenced sample consisted of blood, either unsorted or a sorted T cell fraction (not recorded which). Read as DNA, the sequence is TGCAGTGCTATAAGGCTTGGGCGGGTTTACAATGAGCAGTTCTTC. The encoded protein is CSAIRLGRVYNEQFF.